This TCR beta chain was recorded in a study of T cell responses to AZD1222 COVID-19 vaccine. The CDR3 sequence is 13 residues long. CDR1 is SGHAT, CDR2 FQNNGV, per germline. The V end lost 8 bases, the J end lost 2 bases, and 12 bases lay between the germline ends. The data were produced by immunoSEQ multiplex PCR, yet TCRdb's version contains in-frame clones alone and is incomplete. The repertoire consists of about 120,000 clones, with roughly nine tenths occurring once and the leading ten covering less than 9%. The clonotype originates from an adult in good health. Sequences were derived from peripheral blood, sampled on day 0 of AZD1222 vaccination. V is TRBV11-2 and J is TRBJ1-1, with D possibly TRBD1 on 5 matching bases. The CDR3 is CASGPGGNTEAFF. As DNA, the CDR3 is TGTGCCAGCGGCCCGGGGGGAAACACTGAAGCTTTCTTT.